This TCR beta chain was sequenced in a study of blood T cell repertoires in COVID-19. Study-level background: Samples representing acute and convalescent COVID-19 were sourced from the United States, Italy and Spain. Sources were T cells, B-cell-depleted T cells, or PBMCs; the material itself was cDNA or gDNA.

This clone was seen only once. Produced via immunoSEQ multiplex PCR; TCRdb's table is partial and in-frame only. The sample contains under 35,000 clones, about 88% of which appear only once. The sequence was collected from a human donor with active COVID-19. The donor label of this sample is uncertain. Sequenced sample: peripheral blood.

CDR3 amino acids: CASSPQGYTEAFF. For the CDR3, the DNA is TGTGCCAGTAGTCCACAGGGGTACACTGAAGCTTTCTTT. V and J are TRBV19 and TRBJ1-1; 7 nucleotides match TRBD1. V shed 5 bases and J 3 bases; nucleotides not matched to a gene: 3. Germline V gene lookup returns CDR1 LNHDA and CDR2 SQIVND (reference sequence). The CDR3 extends over 13 amino acids.